Listed below are T cell receptor beta chains from one sample, sequenced in a study of Graves' ophthalmopathy and Graves' hyperthyroidism. TCRdb re-called the multiplex PCR reads through MiXCR, storing one row per CDR3 protein. The sample has about 1.2 million distinct CDR3 sequences, roughly two fifths seen once. Sequencing was done on a sample of peripheral blood or thyroid tissue (not recorded which). The receptors derive from an adult man with Graves' hyperthyroidism. Both conserved end residues are part of each CDR3. Each record gives: J gene, V gene, CDR3 length, clone size, D gene, CDR3 DNA, CDR3 protein. D genes are given only for firm matches. For some rows the clone size is stated as once, few or many, or as a class when expanded; others skip it.

TRBJ1-2,TRBV15,17,many,NA,TGTGCCACCAGCAGGGAGCGTGGGATGGGATCTAACTATGGCTACACCTTC,CATSRERGMGSNYGYTF
TRBJ1-5,TRBV12-3/TRBV12-4,15,NA,NA,TGTGCCAGCAGCAAGGGACGGGTCTTTTATCAGCCCCAGCATTTT,CASSKGRVFYQPQHF
TRBJ1-1,TRBV2,11,NA,NA,TGTGCCAGCAGTGATACTTCGGGGGCTTTCTTT,CASSDTSGAFF
TRBJ2-5,TRBV20-1,11,many,NA,TGCAGTGAGGACGGTCAAGAGACCCAGTACTTC,CSEDGQETQYF
TRBJ2-5,TRBV2,18,NA,TRBD2,TGTGCCAGCAGTCGGACTAGCGGGGGGCCGGGGGGCCAAGAGACCCAGTACTTC,CASSRTSGGPGGQETQYF
TRBJ2-2,TRBV14,14,NA,NA,TGTGCCAGCAGCCAGTTCCTAGCGAGCGGGGAGCTGTTTTTT,CASSQFLASGELFF
TRBJ1-1,TRBV7-9,14,NA,NA,TGTGCCAGCAGCCACGACCAGGGTTGGACTGAAGCTTTCTTT,CASSHDQGWTEAFF
TRBJ2-6,TRBV12-3/TRBV12-4,19,NA,TRBD2,TGTGCCAGCAGTTCCGAGACTAGCGGGAGTTTGGGGGGGGCCAACGTCCTGACTTTC,CASSSETSGSLGGANVLTF
TRBJ1-5,TRBV7-9,14,once,TRBD1,TGTGCCAGCTTAGGGCAGGGGGACGGTCAGCCCCAGCATTTT,CASLGQGDGQPQHF
TRBJ1-1,TRBV10-3,14,few,TRBD1,TGTGCCATCAGGACCGACAGGGCCCCCCCTGAAGCTTTCTTT,CAIRTDRAPPEAFF
TRBJ2-7,TRBV28,12,few,NA,TGTGCCAGCAGTGGGACGCTTAAGGAGCAGTACTTC,CASSGTLKEQYF
TRBJ2-7,TRBV2,14,many,NA,TGTGCCAGCGACGGGCCAACCAGCTTGGGGGAGCAGTACTTC,CASDGPTSLGEQYF
TRBJ1-5,TRBV20-1,15,many,TRBD1,TGCAGTGGCGAGACAGGGGGCGGTGGCAATCAGCCCCAGCATTTT,CSGETGGGGNQPQHF
TRBJ2-2,TRBV20-1,13,NA,TRBD2,TGCAGTGCTAGGGCGGGGGAGTCGGGGGAGCTGTTTTTT,CSARAGESGELFF
TRBJ2-7,TRBV15,13,few,NA,TGTGCCACCAGCGCTCGGACAGCCTACGAGCAGTACTTC,CATSARTAYEQYF
TRBJ1-2,TRBV5-4,17,few,TRBD1,TGTGCCAGCAGCTTGGACGGGACAGGGCTGTTTAACTATGGCTACACCTTC,CASSLDGTGLFNYGYTF
TRBJ2-5,TRBV7-2,18,NA,TRBD2,TGTGCCAGCAGCTTTTACCCGCGACTAGCGGGGAATCCTGGGACCCAGTACTTC,CASSFYPRLAGNPGTQYF
TRBJ2-5,TRBV10-1,13,many,NA,TGCGCCAGCAGCCTACAGGGATGGAAGACCCAGTACTTC,CASSLQGWKTQYF
TRBJ1-5,TRBV15,11,many,NA,TGTGCCACCAGCAGAGAGGAGCCCCAGCATTTT,CATSREEPQHF
TRBJ2-7,TRBV19,14,NA,TRBD2,TGTGCCAGTAGTCCAGCGGGAATTAACTACGAGCAGTACTTC,CASSPAGINYEQYF
TRBJ2-5,TRBV7-9,12,many,NA,TGTGCCAGCAGCTTAGTGACCGGTGCCCAGTACTTC,CASSLVTGAQYF
TRBJ2-2,TRBV6-6,13,many,NA,TGTGCCAGCAGTCCGAAGAGCACCGGGGAGCTGTTTTTT,CASSPKSTGELFF
TRBJ2-2,TRBV19,15,many,TRBD2,TGTGCCACCACGCTAGCGGGAGGGCTTACCGGGGAGCTGTTTTTT,CATTLAGGLTGELFF
TRBJ2-7,TRBV6-2/TRBV6-3,15,few,NA,TGTGCCAGCAGTTACTCGGGGATACTGACCTACGAGCAGTACTTC,CASSYSGILTYEQYF
TRBJ2-7,TRBV29-1,14,NA,TRBD1,TGCAGCTTATCCGGGACAGGGCGATTAAGCGAGCAGTACTTC,CSLSGTGRLSEQYF
TRBJ1-2,TRBV7-9,15,many,TRBD1,TGTGCCAGCAGACGATCAGGGGGCGGTGACTATGGCTACACCTTC,CASRRSGGGDYGYTF
TRBJ2-7,TRBV11-1,13,many,NA,TGTGCCACCGGTCCGGACCTCATCGGAGAGCAGTACTTC,CATGPDLIGEQYF
TRBJ1-1,TRBV2,15,NA,TRBD1,TGTGCCAGCAGCAAATGGACAGGGGACAACACTGAAGCTTTCTTT,CASSKWTGDNTEAFF
TRBJ1-5,TRBV7-2,12,NA,NA,TGTACCAGCAGCTTAGGGGTGGGGCCCGAGCATTTT,CTSSLGVGPEHF
TRBJ1-5,TRBV20-1,14,NA,TRBD1,TGCAGTGCACCAGGACAGGAGCTGTGGCAGCCCCAGCATTTT,CSAPGQELWQPQHF
TRBJ2-5,TRBV5-5,14,many,NA,TGTGCCAGCAGCCTCATTAAGAGGGAAGAGACCCAGTACTTC,CASSLIKREETQYF
TRBJ2-3,TRBV12-5,13,once,NA,TGTGCGAGTGGCACACATCTAGCGCATACGCAGTATTTT,CASGTHLAHTQYF
TRBJ2-7,TRBV27,12,few,NA,TGTGCCAGCAGTACAGGGACCGGCCAGCAGTACTTC,CASSTGTGQQYF
TRBJ1-5,TRBV7-9,15,NA,TRBD1,TGTGCCAGCAGTACCGAGACAGGGCCCAACCAGCCCCAGCATTTT,CASSTETGPNQPQHF
TRBJ2-2,TRBV4-3,12,many,NA,TGCGCCAGCAGCCAGAGCACCGGGGAGCTGTTTTTT,CASSQSTGELFF
TRBJ2-1,TRBV25-1,12,NA,NA,TGTGCCACCAGCTCGACGGAGGGTGGGCAGTTCTTC,CATSSTEGGQFF
TRBJ2-7,TRBV20-1,11,many,NA,TGCAGTGCTAGATTGTACACAGCCCCTGTCTTC,CSARLYTAPVF
TRBJ2-2,TRBV10-3,10,NA,NA,TGTGCCATCAGTACTGGGGAGCTGTTTTTT,CAISTGELFF
TRBJ1-2,TRBV6-1,14,few,TRBD1,TGTGCCAGCAGTGGAAACACAGGGGTTTATGGCTACACCTTC,CASSGNTGVYGYTF
TRBJ2-5,TRBV29-1,15,many,TRBD2,TGCAGCGTTCTGAGGGCGGGGGGCAGACAAGAGACCCAGTACTTC,CSVLRAGGRQETQYF
TRBJ1-1,TRBV29-1,14,few,NA,TGCAGCGTTGGCTCTTGGACCGTGAGGACTGAAGCTTTCTTT,CSVGSWTVRTEAFF
TRBJ1-2,TRBV15,20,NA,TRBD1,TGTGCCACCAGCAGGGCAGCGGGACAGGGGACCGAAGGTAACTCCTATGGCTACACCTTC,CATSRAAGQGTEGNSYGYTF
TRBJ2-6,TRBV25-1,15,NA,NA,TGTGCCAGCAGTGAAATAGGACAGGGGGCCAACGTCCTGACTTTC,CASSEIGQGANVLTF
TRBJ1-5,TRBV19,15,many,TRBD1,TGTGCCAGTAAGGGGACAGGGTTTTCCAATCAGCCCCAGCATTTT,CASKGTGFSNQPQHF
TRBJ1-5,TRBV7-9,14,few,NA,TGTGCCAGCAGCTTAAATTTTAAGTCGGGGCCCCAGCATTTT,CASSLNFKSGPQHF
TRBJ2-6,TRBV2,20,once,NA,TGTGCCAGCAGTTACTCGCGGGGTCCAGCTGAAAGCTCTGGGGCCAACGTCCTGACTTTC,CASSYSRGPAESSGANVLTF
TRBJ1-5,TRBV2,16,NA,NA,TGTGCCAGCCTGGAAGGGACTTTGTATAGCAATCAGCCCCAGCATTTT,CASLEGTLYSNQPQHF
TRBJ2-5,TRBV7-2,14,few,NA,TGTGCCAGCAGCTTAGACCCCGCTAGCTCGACCCAGTACTTC,CASSLDPASSTQYF
TRBJ2-7,TRBV6-2/TRBV6-3,14,NA,TRBD1,TGTGCCAGCAGTTACCTGGGACAGTCCTACGAGCAGTACTTC,CASSYLGQSYEQYF
TRBJ2-6,TRBV9,17,NA,TRBD2,TGTGCCAGCAGCGCGCGGGGGGCGGGAGCTGGGGCCAACGTCCTGACTTTC,CASSARGAGAGANVLTF
TRBJ2-7,TRBV11-2,15,NA,TRBD2,TGTGCCAGCAGCCCAACACTAGCGGGAGTGGGGGAGCAGTACTTC,CASSPTLAGVGEQYF
TRBJ1-5,TRBV6-2/TRBV6-3,14,NA,NA,TGTGCCAGCAAGGTCGAGCCCTCCAATCAGCCCCAGCATTTT,CASKVEPSNQPQHF
TRBJ2-5,TRBV29-1,14,NA,TRBD2,TGCAGCTTGGCGGGTAGCGGGGGGGCCGAGACCCAGTACTTC,CSLAGSGGAETQYF